The text below deals with one T cell receptor beta chain. Its target is unknown. TCRdb re-analysed the reads in MiXCR, keeping a single row per CDR3 protein. Of approximately 600,000 distinct CDR3 sequences detected, 40% appear once; the ten largest clones hold around 48%. This sample is drawn from a study of T cell repertoires in cytomegalovirus infection. As for the study in general: As its CMV epitopes, the study selected recently identified HLA-C-restricted and well-studied HLA-B-restricted targets. Indications of both CMV infection and matching HLA type were provided by public TCR beta signatures.

The CDR3 length is 14 residues. Between the trimmed V and J ends, which lost 2 bases and 11 bases, there was a span of 17 bases. Germline CDR1 ENHRY, CDR2 SYGVKD. Study-wide results and caveats: Clonotype analysis showed dominance of the ex vivo response by HLA-C-restricted CMV-specific TCR beta clonotypes. People with CMV and the relevant HLA were identified by cumulative public TCR beta family frequency.

This TCR was sampled from a human donor in good health (CMV status not recorded). Some clones in this sample may be carry-over from other donors' samples. This material consisted of cultured PBMCs, taken from culture after CMV antigen stimulation. This chain links TRBV10-3 with TRBJ2-3; no firm D call. CDR3 in DNA: TGTGCCATCAGTGAGCCGACGAGGCCCGATCTGCAGTATTTT. It yields the protein CAISEPTRPDLQYF.